This T cell receptor (beta chain) originates from a study of blood T cells in healthy people across ages. Study-level findings and limits: When set beside aged donors, long-lived donors presented more naive CD4+ cells and higher diversity. Diversity figures derived from one million T cells were judged to underestimate the true value. In older individuals, TCR beta diversity per million T cells was lower, falling roughly linearly with age.

A word on this clonotype: The antigen is unknown.

Caucasian, healthy and from Russia, the donors were aged between about 6 and 90. Germline CDR1 and CDR2: SGHAT and FQNNGV. V dropped 5 bases and J dropped 10 bases, with 15 bases sitting between them. This CDR3 is built from 13 residues. Together with a sample-barcoded 5' primer, a J-beta primer mix was included in a second PCR lasting about 6 to 11 cycles. TCRdb re-called the 5' RACE reads through MiXCR, storing one row per CDR3 protein. The data contain some 1.5 million distinct CDR3 sequences, approximately 39% of them singletons. This clonotype originated in a woman between 18 and 30 years old in good health. This chain joins TRBV11-2 and TRBJ2-1; D remains unclear. Sequences were obtained from blood. The CDR3 loop reads CASSPFEAVEQFF. The CDR3 DNA reads TGTGCCAGCAGCCCTTTCGAGGCGGTCGAGCAGTTCTTC. Together with reference TRBV11-2 and TRBJ2-1, the CDR3 gives the full variable domain: EAGVAQSPRYKIIEKRQSVAFWCNPISGHATLYWYQQILGQGPKLLIQFQNNGVVDDSQLPKDRFSAERLKGVDSTLKIQPAKLEDSAVYLCASSPFEAVEQFFGPGTRLTVL.